These 28 T cell receptor beta chains were sequenced from one sample in a study of monozygotic twins with inflammatory bowel disease. TCRdb derives one entry per CDR3 protein from the 5' RACE reads, leaving out DNA. The sample has 400,000 to 500,000 distinct CDR3 sequences. The source material was blood. These receptors all stem from a human donor with ulcerative colitis or Crohn's disease, or a healthy co-twin of an affected twin (not recorded which).

V usage is TRBV5-1 and J usage is TRBJ2-5. This CDR3 has 16 residues. Germline lookup yields CDR1 SGHRS and CDR2 YFSETQ. CDR3 loop: CASSLVTHPFQETQYF.

The chain uses TRBV4-2 and TRBJ1-2; absent DNA, TCRdb's TRBD1 call cannot be checked. Germline CDR1 and CDR2: LGHNA and YNFKEQ. CDR3 length: 19 residues. CDR3: CASSQEPLPPSQGAYGYTF.

The chain has TRBV2 and TRBJ2-1; lacking DNA, the TRBD1 call made by TCRdb goes unchecked. This CDR3 spans 14 amino acids. CDR1 SNHLY and CDR2 FYNNEI come from the germline V gene. CDR3 sequence: CASSVSGINNEQFF.

V and J are TRBV5-6 and TRBJ1-1. The CDR3 runs 15 residues. Per germline, CDR1 SGHDT and CDR2 YYEEEE. This CDR3 reads CASSSPRGMNTEAFF.

This sequence joins TRBV5-1 and TRBJ1-6. In germline, CDR1 is SGHRS, CDR2 YFSETQ. The CDR3 contains 15 residues. The CDR3 here is CASSLSQWNNSPLHF.

The chain joins TRBV18 to TRBJ2-1; the D call of TRBD2 rests on TCRdb alone, since no DNA is present to check it. The germline V gene has CDR1 KGHSH and CDR2 LQKENI. This CDR3 region has 12 residues. CDR3 sequence: CASSADRDLQFF.

This chain joins TRBV14 and TRBJ2-7; TCRdb proposes TRBD1, but this gene call is untestable without DNA. The CDR3 has 15 amino acids. CDR1 is SGHDN, CDR2 FVKESK, per germline. CDR3 amino acids: CASSQRREGSYEQYF.

The chain uses TRBV18 and TRBJ1-6; TCRdb lists TRBD1, though no DNA is available to test this call. CDR1 and CDR2 from the germline V gene are KGHSH and LQKENI. The CDR3 spans 17 residues. This CDR3 reads CASSPEHPGQGYSPLHF. Looking up the rest from reference TRBV18 and TRBJ1-6 gives the full variable domain: NAGVMQNPRHLVRRRGQEARLRCSPMKGHSHVYWYRQLPEEGLKFMVYLQKENIIDESGMPKERFSAEFPKEGPSILRIQQVVRGDSAAYFCASSPEHPGQGYSPLHFGNGTRLTVT.

V gene TRBV7-2 combines with J gene TRBJ1-3; TCRdb outputs TRBD1, but without DNA this stays unchecked. The CDR3 runs to 14 residues. From germline, CDR1 is SGHTA and CDR2 FQGNSA. CDR3 region: CASSMPQGRNTIYF.

The chain has TRBV4-3 and TRBJ2-3; TCRdb selects TRBD1, and the lack of DNA leaves this call unchecked. This CDR3 has 13 amino acids. The germline gives CDR1 LGHNA, CDR2 YSLEER. CDR3 sequence reads: CASSQAGADTQYF.

Here the CDR3 reads CGDREARYEQYF. This chain joins TRBV24-1 and TRBJ2-7. Germline CDR1 and CDR2: KGHDR and SFDVKD. This CDR3 is built from 12 residues.

The J gene is TRBJ1-1, the V gene TRBV5-1. The germline CDR1 and CDR2 sequences are SGHRS and YFSETQ. The CDR3 has 16 amino acids. CDR3 sequence reads: CASSLRSLGDGREAFF.

This chain connects TRBV29-1 to TRBJ2-7; TCRdb reports TRBD1, a call that lacks DNA to check it against. Germline assignment: CDR1 SQVTM and CDR2 ANQGSEA. CDR3 size: 13 residues. The CDR3 region is CSGGTGVPYEQYF.

The genes are TRBV5-1 and TRBJ1-2. CDR3 length: 14 residues. CDR1 SGHRS and CDR2 YFSETQ come from the germline V gene. Here the CDR3 reads CASSLRQPNYGYTF.

This rearrangement joins TRBV7-3 to TRBJ2-1; TCRdb selects TRBD2, and the lack of DNA leaves this call unchecked. Germline V gene sequence: CDR1 SGHTA, CDR2 FQGTGA. This CDR3 is built from 16 residues. CDR3: CASSDPLAGDPNEQFF. Full variable domain (remainder filled in from reference TRBV7-3 and TRBJ2-1): GAGVSQTPSNKVTEKGKYVELRCDPISGHTALYWYRQSLGQGPEFLIYFQGTGAADDSGLPNDRFFAVRPEGSVSTLKIQRTERGDSAVYLCASSDPLAGDPNEQFFGPGTRLTVL.

The chain links TRBV3-1 to TRBJ2-7; TCRdb's assignment of TRBD1 cannot be checked, as there is no DNA. The CDR3 has 12 residues. Germline-derived CDR1 and CDR2 are LGHDT and YNNKEL (reference sequence). The CDR3 spells CASSRLGGEQYF.

The chain joins TRBV11-2 to TRBJ2-2; the D call of TRBD1 rests on TCRdb alone, since no DNA is present to check it. Per germline, CDR1 SGHAT and CDR2 FQNNGV. This CDR3 comprises 16 residues. This CDR3 reads CASSLLRQGRAGELFF.

The rearrangement links TRBV18 to TRBJ1-1; TCRdb designates TRBD1, a call that cannot be tested without DNA. The CDR3 totals 16 residues. Germline-derived CDR1 and CDR2 are KGHSH and LQKENI. The CDR3 is CASSPFGGQGVTEAFF.

V is TRBV7-9 and J is TRBJ1-2; there is no DNA to check the TCRdb D call of TRBD1. The CDR3 spans 13 residues. Germline V gene sequence: CDR1 SEHNR, CDR2 FQNEAQ (reference sequence). This CDR3 is CASSLDRVLGYTF.

V gene TRBV12-3 or TRBV12-4 combines with J gene TRBJ1-2; checking the TCRdb D call of TRBD1 is not possible without DNA. The CDR3 spans 13 residues. CDR3 sequence: CASSQTGNRGYTF.

The chain uses TRBV5-1 and TRBJ1-1; TCRdb outputs TRBD1, but without DNA this stays unchecked. The germline CDR1 and CDR2 sequences are SGHRS and YFSETQ. CDR3 length: 12 residues. CDR3 sequence: CASSPTGTEAFF.

The J gene is TRBJ2-1, the V gene TRBV6-2 or TRBV6-3; the TRBD2 assignment by TCRdb is unverifiable without DNA. The germline CDR1 and CDR2 sequences are MNHEY and SVGEGT. The CDR3 length is 17 residues. CDR3 sequence reads: CASSGTSGKSSYNEQFF.

The gene calls are TRBV30 and TRBJ1-2; TCRdb gives TRBD1 as the D gene, but with no DNA this cannot be confirmed. The CDR3 has 13 amino acids. The germline V gene has CDR1 GTSNPN and CDR2 SVGIG (reference sequence). CDR3 loop: CARSGERAYGYTF. The variable domain in full, completed from reference TRBV30 and TRBJ1-2, reads SQTIHQWPATLVQPVGSPLSLECTVEGTSNPNLYWYRQAAGRGLQLLFYSVGIGQISSEVPQNLSASRPQDRQFILSSKKLLLSDSGFYLCARSGERAYGYTFGSGTRLTVV.

V is TRBV11-2 and J is TRBJ1-5. This CDR3 region has 19 residues. Germline-derived CDR1 and CDR2 are SGHAT and FQNNGV. The CDR3: CASSLEGPWAGYSNQPQHF.

V gene TRBV30 combines with J gene TRBJ1-6; TCRdb returns TRBD1, unconfirmable since there is no DNA. The length of the CDR3 is 14 residues. Germline CDR1 is GTSNPN and CDR2 is SVGIG (reference sequence). This chain's CDR3 is CAWRHRGQNSPLHF.

The chain links TRBV6-1 to TRBJ2-7; with no DNA, the TCRdb D assignment of TRBD1 cannot be verified. CDR1 MNHNS and CDR2 SASEGT come from the germline V gene. The CDR3 runs to 16 residues. CDR3 protein: CASSPHEAGRDYEQYF.

V gene TRBV12-3 or TRBV12-4 combines with J gene TRBJ2-2; lacking DNA, the TRBD1 call made by TCRdb goes unchecked. CDR3 length equals 15 residues. CDR3: CASSLAGRGSGELFF.

The rearrangement links TRBV20-1 to TRBJ2-3; the D gene TCRdb calls, TRBD2, cannot be checked with no DNA. This CDR3 has 11 amino acids. CDR1 and CDR2 (germline): DFQATT, SNEGSKA (reference sequence). The CDR3 loop reads CSASPLDTQYF.